This is a list of T cell receptor beta chains from one sample in a study of CD8 T cells in ankylosing spondylitis. MiXCR was run by TCRdb on the 5' RACE reads, yielding one entry per CDR3 protein. The table shows 200,000 to 250,000 distinct CDR3 sequences, with about 18% occurring only once. Source material: blood, either unsorted or a sorted T cell fraction (not recorded which). These receptor sequences come from a male donor with ankylosing spondylitis. CDR3s leave out the opening cysteine and the closing phenylalanine or tryptophan.

V gene	J gene	CDR3 protein
TRBV4-3	TRBJ2-3	ASSQALITGARGTDTQY
TRBV2	TRBJ2-3	ASSDLLASTDTQY
TRBV12-3/TRBV12-4	TRBJ2-1	ASSSSAGGYNEQF
TRBV9	TRBJ2-1	ASSPRLAGDNEQF
TRBV24-1	TRBJ2-1	ATSDPGQATYNEQF
TRBV5-1	TRBJ2-6	ASSGLQGVLSGANVLT
TRBV5-1	TRBJ2-3	ASSQTGSFTDTQY
TRBV12-3/TRBV12-4	TRBJ1-5	ASSHGSRRDQPQH
TRBV29-1	TRBJ1-2	SVYGREGSNGYT
TRBV4-1	TRBJ2-3	ASSQEPPFRDRGSDTQY
TRBV24-1	TRBJ2-2	ATSDPRAGDTGELF
TRBV27	TRBJ2-7	ASSLGGTGEDEQY
TRBV10-3	TRBJ2-7	ATSGVQESEQY
TRBV7-9	TRBJ2-2	ASSHTGEGTGELF
TRBV30	TRBJ1-2	AWSVTESFYGYT
TRBV11-2	TRBJ2-2	ASSPEPRLGFLDGELF
TRBV12-3/TRBV12-4	TRBJ2-7	ASSFGGNYEQY
TRBV7-8	TRBJ2-1	AGSLLTGSVF
TRBV7-9	TRBJ2-7	ASSLVLGELYEQY
TRBV28	TRBJ2-2	ASSLPPGQGVTGELF
TRBV28	TRBJ1-1	ASRSQRLNTEAF
TRBV30	TRBJ2-2	AWSVPLDVGELF
TRBV11-2	TRBJ2-3	ASSFVSWGGITDTQY
TRBV7-9	TRBJ2-3	ASSLAWGPGASDTQY
TRBV7-2	TRBJ2-1	ASSFKTTLPSYNEQF
TRBV6-1	TRBJ2-7	ASSEAGLAGISSYEQY
TRBV14	TRBJ2-7	ASSQDPYVFSEQY
TRBV10-2	TRBJ2-5	ASSEFRTGGKETQY
TRBV29-1	TRBJ2-7	SVGGLEVHEQY
TRBV4-1	TRBJ2-3	ASRPGQTSTDTQY
TRBV27	TRBJ2-7	ASSPTGTEVEQY
TRBV5-1	TRBJ2-7	ASSFDIAYEQY
TRBV3-1	TRBJ2-2	ASSQPGGETGELF
TRBV12-3/TRBV12-4	TRBJ1-2	ASSSWTGEYGYT
TRBV30	TRBJ2-3	AWSPGSTDTQY
TRBV5-4	TRBJ1-3	ASSTGQGNTIY
TRBV6-1	TRBJ2-1	ASSEDGTPYNEQF
TRBV28	TRBJ2-7	ASSLGGSQSYEQY
TRBV20-1	TRBJ2-3	SARGLAGYTDTQY
TRBV6-1	TRBJ1-3	ASKNPGQDSGNTIY
TRBV7-9	TRBJ1-1	ASSLGSELEAF
TRBV7-9	TRBJ1-6	ASSLVGQGDNSPLH
TRBV15	TRBJ2-7	ATSRTGSPYEQY
TRBV6-1	TRBJ2-7	ASRVVAGDYEQY
TRBV11-3	TRBJ2-1	ASSLDAGLGGHNEQF
TRBV5-6	TRBJ2-1	ASSLALAGYNEQF
TRBV4-2	TRBJ2-3	ASSEDPDRGTSTDTQY
TRBV11-2	TRBJ2-2	ASSLLPPWGTGARGGELF
TRBV28	TRBJ2-1	ASRTRGGNYNEQF
TRBV7-2	TRBJ1-6	ASSPPLFGDINSPLH
TRBV12-3/TRBV12-4	TRBJ1-4	ASSLYESTNEKLF
TRBV6-2/TRBV6-3	TRBJ1-1	ASLGAAMNTEAF
TRBV29-1	TRBJ2-1	SVVSGRNYNEQF
TRBV7-8	TRBJ1-5	ASSLDQGSSQPQH
TRBV28	TRBJ1-6	ASTPREGASPLH